This entry lists 23 T cell receptor beta chains sequenced from one sample in a study of metastatic and nonmetastatic thyroid tumors. TCRdb re-called clones from the PCR reads using MiXCR. The sample has 8,000 to 9,000 clones, approximately 23% seen once. No treatment of any kind had been given to any patient before thyroid surgery. Sequenced input: tumor tissue. These receptors came from a female donor with papillary thyroid cancer or a benign thyroid nodule (not recorded which). Some clones in this sample may be carry-over from other donors' samples.

Only a few counts were recorded for this clone. V usage is TRBV6-2 or TRBV6-3 and J usage is TRBJ1-2; 7 nucleotides match TRBD1. The germline CDR1 and CDR2 sequences are MNHEY and SVGEGT. The CDR3 sequence is 14 residues long. The trim removed 7 bases at V and 8 bases at J, leaving 13 bases unmatched. The CDR3 nucleotides are TGTGCCAGCAAAGAGATCGACAGGGCCTCAGGCTACACCTTC. Amino acids: CASKEIDRASGYTF.

This clone was seen ten or more times. In DNA form, the CDR3 reads TGCGCCAGCAGCCTTGGGACTAGCGGGACTTACGAGCAGTACTTC. Residues: CASSLGTSGTYEQYF. The chain carries TRBV4-1 and TRBJ2-7; 13 bases fit TRBD2. V trimming: 4 bases; J trimming: 4 bases; junction bases outside the gene matches: 4. Germline values: CDR1 MGHRA, CDR2 YSYEKL. CDR3 length equals 15 residues.

The rearrangement uses TRBV20-1 and TRBJ2-7; TRBD2 aligns across 14 bases. The CDR3 sequence is 15 residues long. V gave up 2 bases and J gave up 5 bases; unmatched junction bases: 5. Germline lookup yields CDR1 DFQATT and CDR2 SNEGSKA (reference sequence). For the CDR3, the DNA is TGCAGTGCTAGACTGGGACTAGCGGGAGTCCACGAGCAGTACTTC. As protein: CSARLGLAGVHEQYF.

This clone was seen a handful of times. V usage is TRBV15 and J usage is TRBJ2-1; 11 bases match TRBD1. The ends lost 0 bases at V and 7 bases at J; junction bases unmatched: 8. The CDR3 covers 17 residues. Germline V gives CDR1 LNHNV, CDR2 YYDKDF (reference sequence). DNA of the CDR3: TGTGCCACCAGCAGAGATCGCCCCGGGACAGGGGGGAATGAGCAGTTCTTC. This encodes CATSRDRPGTGGNEQFF.

This clone was seen at least ten times. The chain joins TRBV5-5 to TRBJ1-2; 8 bases map to TRBD1. V lost 1 base and J lost 4; bases outside the gene matches: 6. Germline V lookup: CDR1 SGHKS, CDR2 YYEKEE (reference sequence). The CDR3 has 15 residues. The CDR3 loop reads CASSLRQGATYGYTF. CDR3 coding DNA: TGTGCCAGCAGCTTGCGGCAGGGGGCGACCTATGGCTACACCTTC.

This clone has at least ten counts. This chain joins TRBV5-4 and TRBJ2-5, with D perhaps TRBD2 (7 bases). Germline CDR1 SGHNT, CDR2 YYREEE (reference sequence). CDR3 length: 14 amino acids. Trimming took 4 bases from V and 5 from J, leaving 15 bases between them. CDR3 in DNA: TGTGCCAGCAGCACCCGAGGGGGGGTGGAGACCCAGTACTTC. As protein: CASSTRGGVETQYF. Full variable domain (rest looked up from reference TRBV5-4 and TRBJ2-5): ETGVTQSPTHLIKTRGQQVTLRCSSQSGHNTVSWYQQALGQGPQFIFQYYREEENGRGNFPPRFSGLQFPNYSSELNVNALELDDSALYLCASSTRGGVETQYFGPGTRLLVL.

This clone was recorded many times. The sample carries other DNA sequences with the same CDR3. The J gene is TRBJ2-3, the V gene TRBV20-1, with 9 bases aligning to TRBD1. The CDR3 consists of 17 residues. Germline V CDR1 and CDR2: DFQATT, SNEGSKA (reference sequence). V gave up 1 base and J gave up 2 bases; unmatched junction bases: 10. Written as DNA, the CDR3 is TGCAGTGCTAGAGGTTACCTCCGGGACAGGGTCACAGATACGCAGTATTTT. Encoded protein: CSARGYLRDRVTDTQYF.

At least ten counts were recorded for this clone. The chain links TRBV7-9 to TRBJ2-7; 10 nucleotides align to TRBD1. There are 15 residues in the CDR3. Trimming took 4 bases from V and 2 from J; bases not matched to a gene: 5. Looked up from germline, CDR1 is SEHNR and CDR2 is FQNEAQ (reference sequence). This CDR3 reads CASSSPDRGPYEQYF. DNA for the CDR3: TGTGCCAGCAGCTCCCCCGACAGGGGGCCCTACGAGCAGTACTTC.

This chain joins TRBV11-2 and TRBJ2-7, with D tentatively TRBD1 (5 bases). The CDR3 is 13 residues long. The germline V gene has CDR1 SGHAT and CDR2 FQNNGV. Trimming took off 3 bases at V and 2 bases at J, with 8 bases between the two ends. This chain's CDR3 is CASSFRQTYEQYF. For the CDR3, the DNA is TGTGCCAGCAGCTTCCGACAGACCTACGAGCAGTACTTC.

This clone is medium-sized in the sample. The CDR3 is CASKRTGYQETQYF. DNA for the CDR3: TGTGCCAGCAAGAGGACAGGGTATCAAGAGACCCAGTACTTC. The chain recombines TRBV6-2 or TRBV6-3 with TRBJ2-5; 8 bases agree with TRBD1. There are 14 residues in the CDR3. The germline V gene encodes CDR1 MNHEY and CDR2 SVGEGT. With 7 bases clipped from V and 2 bases from J, the junction kept 6 bases outside the gene matches.

This clone was detected many times. This chain uses TRBV20-1 with TRBJ2-1; D possibly corresponds to TRBD1 (6 bases). Germline V gene data show CDR1 as DFQATT and CDR2 as SNEGSKA (reference sequence). This CDR3 region has 12 residues. V shed 6 bases and J shed 5 bases, with 11 bases lying between them. CDR3 in DNA: TGCAGTGCGAGGGGGTTCGACAATGAGCAGTTCTTC. Translation gives CSARGFDNEQFF.

At least ten counts were recorded for this clone. Other nucleotide sequences in the sample specify the same CDR3. The genes are TRBV18 and TRBJ2-1; 11 bases align to TRBD2. This CDR3 comprises 17 residues. The junction had 7 bases not matched to a gene; V was cut back by 3 bases and J by 3 bases. CDR1 and CDR2 from the germline V gene are KGHSH and LQKENI. Written as DNA, the CDR3 is TGTGCCAGCTCACCTAACCGTCTAGCGGGAGGCTACAATGAGCAGTTCTTC. It yields the protein CASSPNRLAGGYNEQFF.

The V gene is TRBV5-4, the J gene TRBJ2-7; D is undetermined. V was shortened by 2 bases and J by 1 base, with 13 bases between the two germline ends. This CDR3 has 15 residues. Germline CDR1 is SGHNT and CDR2 is YYREEE (reference sequence). DNA of the CDR3: TGTGCCAGCAGCTTACCGAATGGGCTTTCCTACGAGCAGTACTTC. It translates to CASSLPNGLSYEQYF.

This clone ranks as medium-sized (0.01 to 0.1%). V and J are TRBV27 and TRBJ2-5, with D possibly called TRBD1 or TRBD2 (6 bases each). This CDR3 has 15 amino acids. The V gene lost 1 base and the J gene lost 2 bases, with 11 bases spanning the gap. CDR1 MNHEY and CDR2 SMNVEV come from the germline V gene (reference sequence). The CDR3 DNA sequence: TGTGCCAGCAGTTTATTTCGGGGGCCACAAGAGACCCAGTACTTC. It encodes CASSLFRGPQETQYF.

This clone showed up just a few times. The V and J genes are TRBV6-2 or TRBV6-3 and TRBJ2-7; TRBD2 is a possible D gene (6 bases). The ends were cut back, 6 bases at V and 6 bases at J, with 18 bases in the middle. The CDR3 length is 14 residues. Per germline, CDR1 MNHEY and CDR2 SVGEGT. CDR3 residues: CASSSTGVPIEQYF. The CDR3, as DNA: TGTGCCAGCAGCTCCACGGGAGTACCTATCGAGCAGTACTTC.

The chain employs TRBV7-2 and TRBJ1-1; a weak D match, TRBD1 (5 bases). This CDR3 is 14 amino acids long. Trimming left V 5 bases short and J 1 base short, with 11 bases between. Germline V gene lookup returns CDR1 SGHTA and CDR2 FQGNSA. The CDR3 protein is CASSEGVRNTEAFF. The DNA for the CDR3 is TGTGCCAGCAGCGAAGGGGTTCGGAACACTGAAGCTTTCTTT.

By frequency in the sample, this clone is medium-sized. J is TRBJ2-1 and V is TRBV12-3 or TRBV12-4; the D gene could be TRBD1 or TRBD2 (6 bases each). CDR3 length: 13 residues. Trimming stripped 9 bases from V and 5 bases from J, with 14 bases between. The CDR3 reads CASRWGAHNEQFF. CDR3 nucleotide sequence: TGTGCCAGTAGATGGGGGGCCCACAATGAGCAGTTCTTC.

This clone occurred many times. The chain couples TRBV20-1 to TRBJ1-2; possible D gene TRBD1, 5 bases. The CDR3 runs to 13 residues. Trimming took off 5 bases at V and 4 bases at J, with 14 bases between the two ends. Germline V gene lookup returns CDR1 DFQATT and CDR2 SNEGSKA (reference sequence). The CDR3 DNA follows: TGCAGTGCTCCCGCAGAAGGGACCTATGGCTACACCTTC. As protein: CSAPAEGTYGYTF.

V gene TRBV5-1 combines with J gene TRBJ1-5; D uncertain. The CDR3 is made up of 17 amino acids. In germline, CDR1 is SGHRS, CDR2 YFSETQ. Trimming left V 6 bases short and J 3 bases short, with 22 bases between. CDR3 coding DNA: TGCGCCAGCAAAATCGGGATATCGAGCGATAACAATCAGCCCCAGCATTTT. It specifies CASKIGISSDNNQPQHF. Full variable domain (remainder filled in from reference TRBV5-1 and TRBJ1-5): KAGVTQTPRYLIKTRGQQVTLSCSPISGHRSVSWYQQTPGQGLQFLFEYFSETQRNKGNFPGRFSGRQFSNSRSEMNVSTLELGDSALYLCASKIGISSDNNQPQHFGDGTRLSIL.

The rearrangement links TRBV5-1 to TRBJ2-3; weak D call: TRBD1 (6 bases). This CDR3 comprises 13 residues. V was pared by 6 bases and J by 3 bases, with 11 bases between. Germline CDR1 SGHRS, CDR2 YFSETQ. CDR3 nucleotide sequence: TGCGCCAGCATGTCAGGGGAAACAGATACGCAGTATTTT. Translating it yields CASMSGETDTQYF.

By frequency in the sample, this clone is medium-sized. V and J are TRBV2 and TRBJ2-1; the D is unclear. The CDR3 spans 11 residues. Germline values: CDR1 SNHLY, CDR2 FYNNEI. With 6 bases removed from V and 10 bases from J, the gap between germline ends came to 10 bases. CDR3 sequence reads: CASSLSGEQFF. DNA of the CDR3: TGTGCCAGCAGCCTCAGTGGAGAGCAGTTCTTC.

This clone is medium-sized. Distinct nucleotide sequences in the sample also encode this CDR3. This chain links TRBV9 with TRBJ1-2; 11 nucleotides agree with TRBD1. V gave up 4 bases and J gave up 3 bases; unmatched junction bases: 5. Germline-derived CDR1 and CDR2 are SGDLS and YYNGEE. The CDR3 is made up of 15 amino acids. The CDR3 is CASSFEGQGDYGYTF. The CDR3 nucleotides read TGTGCCAGCAGCTTTGAGGGACAGGGGGACTATGGCTACACCTTC.

The V and J genes are TRBV19 and TRBJ2-5; 10 bases align to TRBD1. The CDR3 loop spans 14 amino acids. The V gene end was trimmed by 6 bases and the J gene end by 3 bases; junction bases not matched to a gene: 4. Germline loops: CDR1 LNHDA, CDR2 SQIVND (reference sequence). The CDR3 DNA follows: TGTGCCAGTAGGACCGGGACAGGGGAAGAGACCCAGTACTTC. It is translated as CASRTGTGEETQYF.